This TCR beta chain was captured in a study of CD8+ T cells in alopecia areata. RNA extraction and reverse transcription yielded cDNA as sequencing template. Repertoires were generated with immunoSEQ multiplex PCR, while TCRdb's copy carries only in-frame clones and drops some. The table has more than 75,000 clones, more than 35% seen once. This clone has only one observation. Cell sorting on a FACSAria was used to separate CD4+ and CD8+ T cells from the PBMCs. The CDR3 length is 14 residues. Germline V lookup: CDR1 SGHNT, CDR2 YENEEA. Trimming took off 0 bases at V and 3 bases at J, with 6 bases between the two ends.

This sequence was found in a human donor with alopecia areata. This rearrangement joins TRBV11-3 to TRBJ2-1; D is uncertain. The sequenced sample was CD4+ T cells sorted from blood. The CDR3 sequence: CASSLDPHYNEQFF. CDR3 DNA sequence: TGTGCCAGCAGCTTAGACCCTCACTACAATGAGCAGTTCTTC.